The T cell receptor beta chain under discussion was sequenced for a study of blood T cell repertoires in COVID-19. On the study more broadly: The samples span acute and convalescent COVID-19 from the United States, Italy and Spain. T cells, B-cell-depleted T cells, or PBMCs provided the cDNA or gDNA that served as material.

The table came from immunoSEQ multiplex PCR; TCRdb's copy has only in-frame clones and leaves some out. The sample holds hundreds of thousands of clones, roughly nine tenths seen once. Cohorts were determined from participant-reported clinical history. The sequence was obtained from a middle-aged woman who had recovered from COVID-19. The specimen was PBMCs or T cells enriched from blood (not recorded which).

DNA of the CDR3: TGCGCCAGCAGGCAGGGGGCAGCGAATGAGCAGTTCTTC. Its protein is CASRQGAANEQFF. The chain is built from TRBV5-1 and TRBJ2-1; 8 bases agree with TRBD1. Germline-derived CDR1 and CDR2 are SGHRS and YFSETQ. V dropped 5 bases and J dropped 7; count of bases not matched to a gene: 5. CDR3 length: 13 residues.